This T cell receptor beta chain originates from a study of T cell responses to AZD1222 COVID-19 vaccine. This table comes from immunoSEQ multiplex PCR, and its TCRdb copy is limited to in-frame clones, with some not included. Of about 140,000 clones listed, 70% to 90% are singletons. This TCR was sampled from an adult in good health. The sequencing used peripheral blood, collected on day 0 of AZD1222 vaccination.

CDR3 in DNA: TGCGCCAGCAGCTTGGCCTACGGGAGGGCCTACAATGAGCAGTTCTTC. The encoded protein is CASSLAYGRAYNEQFF. V is TRBV5-1 and J is TRBJ2-1, with 8 bases aligning to TRBD2. Germline V gene lookup returns CDR1 SGHRS and CDR2 YFSETQ. J lost 2 bases, V lost 0 bases, and 4 bases had no gene match. The CDR3 loop spans 16 amino acids.